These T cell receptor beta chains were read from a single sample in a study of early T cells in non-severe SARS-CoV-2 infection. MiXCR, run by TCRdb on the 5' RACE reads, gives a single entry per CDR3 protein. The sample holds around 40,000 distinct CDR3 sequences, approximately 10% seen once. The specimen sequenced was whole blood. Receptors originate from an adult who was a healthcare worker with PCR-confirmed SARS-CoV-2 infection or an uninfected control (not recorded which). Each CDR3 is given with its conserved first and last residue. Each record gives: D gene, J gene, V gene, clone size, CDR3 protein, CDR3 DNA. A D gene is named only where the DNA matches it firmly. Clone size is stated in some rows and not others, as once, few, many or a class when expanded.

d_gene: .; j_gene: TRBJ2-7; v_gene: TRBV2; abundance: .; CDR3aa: CASSLPPKQYF; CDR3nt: TGTGCCAGCAGCCTCCCCCCCAAGCAGTACTTC
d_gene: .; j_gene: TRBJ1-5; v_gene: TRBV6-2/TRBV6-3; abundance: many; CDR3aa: CASSPSPQGRRNQPQHF; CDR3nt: TGTGCCAGCAGTCCTTCCCCCCAGGGCCGAAGGAATCAGCCCCAGCATTTT
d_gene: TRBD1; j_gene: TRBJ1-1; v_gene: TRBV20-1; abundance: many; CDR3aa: CSARGTANTEAFF; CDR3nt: TGCAGTGCTAGGGGGACAGCTAACACTGAAGCTTTCTTT
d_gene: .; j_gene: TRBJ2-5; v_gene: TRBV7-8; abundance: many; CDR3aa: CASSLNSETQYF; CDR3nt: TGTGCCAGCAGCTTAAACTCGGAGACCCAGTACTTC
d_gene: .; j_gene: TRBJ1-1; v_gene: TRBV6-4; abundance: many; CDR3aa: CASKREGITEAFF; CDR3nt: TGTGCCAGCAAACGGGAGGGGATCACTGAAGCTTTCTTT
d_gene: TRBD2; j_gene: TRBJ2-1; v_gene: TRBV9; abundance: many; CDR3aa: CASSVAQRGGYNEQFF; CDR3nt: TGTGCCAGCAGCGTAGCTCAGCGGGGGGGATACAATGAGCAGTTCTTC
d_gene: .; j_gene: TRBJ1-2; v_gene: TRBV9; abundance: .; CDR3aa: CASSPRTEKPNYGYTF; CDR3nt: TGTGCCAGCAGCCCCCGGACAGAAAAACCTAACTATGGCTACACCTTC
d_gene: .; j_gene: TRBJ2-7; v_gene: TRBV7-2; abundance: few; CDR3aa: CASSLGPDGSPYEQYF; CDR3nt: TGTGCCAGCAGCTTAGGTCCTGACGGTTCTCCCTACGAGCAGTACTTC
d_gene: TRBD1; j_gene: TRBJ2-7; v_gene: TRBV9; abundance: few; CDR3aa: CASSVGGQAPYEQYF; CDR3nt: TGTGCCAGCAGCGTAGGGGGACAGGCGCCCTACGAGCAGTACTTC
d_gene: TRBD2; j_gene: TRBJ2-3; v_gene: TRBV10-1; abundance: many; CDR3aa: CASSDASGKADTQYF; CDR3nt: TGCGCCAGCAGTGATGCTAGCGGGAAGGCGGATACGCAGTATTTT
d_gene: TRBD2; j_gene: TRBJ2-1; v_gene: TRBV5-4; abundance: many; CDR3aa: CASSLVQQRGINEQFF; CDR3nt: TGTGCCAGCAGCTTGGTACAGCAGCGGGGGATCAATGAGCAGTTCTTC
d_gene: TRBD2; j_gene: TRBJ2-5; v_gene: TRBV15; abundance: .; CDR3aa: CATSIGGREETQYF; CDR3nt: TGTGCCACCAGCATCGGGGGGAGGGAAGAGACCCAGTACTTC
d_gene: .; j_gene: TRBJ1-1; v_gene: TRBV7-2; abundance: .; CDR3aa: CASRLGVNTEAFF; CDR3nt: TGTGCCAGCAGATTAGGGGTGAACACTGAAGCTTTCTTT
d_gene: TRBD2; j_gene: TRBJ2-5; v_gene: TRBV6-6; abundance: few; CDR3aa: CASLAGEQETQYF; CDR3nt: TGTGCCAGCTTAGCGGGGGAACAAGAGACCCAGTACTTC
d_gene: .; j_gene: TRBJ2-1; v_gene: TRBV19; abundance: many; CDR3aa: CASSISPDPWYEQFF; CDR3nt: TGTGCCAGTAGTATCTCTCCGGACCCGTGGTATGAGCAGTTCTTC
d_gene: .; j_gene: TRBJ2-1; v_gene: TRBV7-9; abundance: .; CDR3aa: CASSEGANNEQFF; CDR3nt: TGTGCCAGCAGTGAGGGAGCGAACAATGAGCAGTTCTTC
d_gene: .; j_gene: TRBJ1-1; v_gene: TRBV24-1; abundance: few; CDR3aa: CATSDELNTEAFF; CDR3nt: TGTGCCACCAGTGATGAATTGAACACTGAAGCTTTCTTT
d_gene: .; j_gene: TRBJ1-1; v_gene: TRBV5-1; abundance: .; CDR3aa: CASSFSRGDTEAFF; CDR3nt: TGCGCCAGCAGCTTCTCCAGGGGTGACACTGAAGCTTTCTTT
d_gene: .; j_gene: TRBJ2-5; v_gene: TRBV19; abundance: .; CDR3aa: CASSRDRETQYF; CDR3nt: TGTGCCAGTTCCAGGGACCGGGAGACCCAGTACTTC
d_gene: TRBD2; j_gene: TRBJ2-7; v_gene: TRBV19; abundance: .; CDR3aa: CASSIGLAGSYEQYF; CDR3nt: TGTGCCAGTAGTATTGGGCTAGCGGGGAGCTACGAGCAGTACTTC
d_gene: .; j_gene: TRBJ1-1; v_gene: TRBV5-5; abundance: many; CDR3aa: CASSLLGTEAFF; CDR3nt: TGTGCCAGCAGCTTGTTAGGGACTGAAGCTTTCTTT
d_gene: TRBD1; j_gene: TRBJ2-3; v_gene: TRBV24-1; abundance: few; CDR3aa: CATSDRDREVGGFFTDTQYF; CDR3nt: TGTGCCACCAGTGATAGGGACAGGGAGGTTGGCGGGTTCTTCACAGATACGCAGTATTTT
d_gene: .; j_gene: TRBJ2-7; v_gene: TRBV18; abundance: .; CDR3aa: CASSPPGAGFRSYEQYF; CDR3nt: TGTGCCAGCTCACCACCCGGAGCAGGGTTTCGGTCCTACGAGCAGTACTTC
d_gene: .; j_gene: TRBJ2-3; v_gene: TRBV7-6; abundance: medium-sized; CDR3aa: CASSLDWGSTDTQYF; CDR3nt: TGTGCCAGCAGCTTAGATTGGGGGAGCACAGATACGCAGTATTTT
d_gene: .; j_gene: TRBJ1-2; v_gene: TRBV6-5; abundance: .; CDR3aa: CASSPSTSNYGYTF; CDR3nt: TGTGCCAGCAGTCCATCGACTTCTAACTATGGCTACACCTTC
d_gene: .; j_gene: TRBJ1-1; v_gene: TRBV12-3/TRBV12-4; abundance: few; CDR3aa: CASSFGATGTEAFF; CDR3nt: TGTGCCAGCAGTTTCGGCGCCACAGGGACTGAAGCTTTCTTT
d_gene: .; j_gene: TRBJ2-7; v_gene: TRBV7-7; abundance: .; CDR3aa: CASSLAQGATYEQYF; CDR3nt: TGTGCCAGCAGCTTAGCGCAGGGCGCTACCTACGAGCAGTACTTC
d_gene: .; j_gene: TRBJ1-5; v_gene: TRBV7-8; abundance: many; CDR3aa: CASSPEGGNRNQPQHF; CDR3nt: TGTGCCAGCAGCCCAGAGGGGGGCAATCGCAATCAGCCCCAGCATTTT
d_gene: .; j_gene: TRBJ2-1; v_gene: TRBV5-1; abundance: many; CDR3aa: CASSLATKSNNEQFF; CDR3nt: TGCGCCAGCAGCTTGGCCACGAAGTCCAACAATGAGCAGTTCTTC
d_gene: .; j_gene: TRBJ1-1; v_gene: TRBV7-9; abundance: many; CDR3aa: CASSLLGDTEAFF; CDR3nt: TGTGCCAGCAGCTTATTGGGGGATACTGAAGCTTTCTTT
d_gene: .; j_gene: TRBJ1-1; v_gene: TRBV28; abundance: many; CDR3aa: CASSDPGPFVTEAFF; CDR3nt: TGTGCCAGCAGTGACCCGGGGCCCTTCGTTACTGAAGCTTTCTTT
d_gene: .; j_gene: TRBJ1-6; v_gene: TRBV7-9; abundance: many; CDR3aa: CASSLSSGSLHF; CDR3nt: TGTGCCAGCAGCCTGAGTTCGGGTTCCCTCCACTTT
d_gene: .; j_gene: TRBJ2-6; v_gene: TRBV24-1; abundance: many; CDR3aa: CATSSSEGVAGANVLTF; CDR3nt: TGTGCCACCAGTTCGTCGGAGGGCGTCGCTGGGGCCAACGTCCTGACTTTC
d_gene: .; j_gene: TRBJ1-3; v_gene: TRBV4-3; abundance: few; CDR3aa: CASSQDRATGNTIYF; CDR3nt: TGCGCCAGCAGCCAAGATCGGGCAACTGGAAACACCATATATTTT
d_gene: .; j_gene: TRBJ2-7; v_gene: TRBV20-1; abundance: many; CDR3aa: CSAREKRTSRLGTYEQYF; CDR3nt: TGCAGTGCTAGAGAAAAGCGTACCTCCCGACTTGGGACCTACGAGCAGTACTTC
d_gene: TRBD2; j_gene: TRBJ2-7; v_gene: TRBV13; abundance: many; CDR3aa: CASSLGLLAGAYEQYF; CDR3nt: TGTGCCAGCAGCTTAGGCCTCCTAGCGGGGGCCTACGAGCAGTACTTC
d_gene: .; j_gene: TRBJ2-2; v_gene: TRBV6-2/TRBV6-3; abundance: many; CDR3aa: CASSRGFTGELFF; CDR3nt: TGTGCCAGCAGTAGGGGTTTCACCGGGGAGCTGTTTTTT
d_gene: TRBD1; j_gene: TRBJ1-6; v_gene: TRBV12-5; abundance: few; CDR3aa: CASGIGQGSDSPLHF; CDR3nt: TGTGCTAGTGGTATTGGACAGGGGAGCGATTCACCCCTCCACTTT
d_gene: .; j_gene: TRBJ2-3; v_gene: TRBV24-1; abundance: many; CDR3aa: CATSDFGDTQYF; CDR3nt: TGTGCCACCAGTGATTTTGGGGATACGCAGTATTTT
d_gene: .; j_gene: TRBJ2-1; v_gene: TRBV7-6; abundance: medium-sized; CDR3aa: CATGRASYNEQFF; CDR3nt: TGTGCAACCGGGCGGGCTTCCTACAATGAGCAGTTCTTC
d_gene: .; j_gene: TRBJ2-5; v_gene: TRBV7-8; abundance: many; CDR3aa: CASSLVSNRVEETQYF; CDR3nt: TGTGCCAGCAGCTTAGTCTCCAACAGGGTAGAAGAGACCCAGTACTTC